A single sample is the source of the 20 T cell receptor beta chains below, sequenced in a study of blood T cell repertoires in COVID-19. Using immunoSEQ multiplex PCR, the repertoire was profiled, and TCRdb retains in-frame clones only, with some absent. The table shows roughly 130,000 clones, with around 79% occurring only once. The material sequenced was peripheral blood. The source is a man between 60 and 70 years old with acute or convalescent COVID-19.

This chain uses TRBV28 with TRBJ2-1, with 8 bases aligning to TRBD1. Unmatched junction bases numbered 6, after V lost 3 bases and J lost 5 bases. The CDR3 length is 15 residues. Per germline, CDR1 MDHEN and CDR2 SYDVKM. The CDR3 sequence: CASSLDLTGDNEQFF. The CDR3 nucleotides read TGTGCCAGCAGTTTGGACCTGACAGGGGACAATGAGCAGTTCTTC. The full variable domain, completed using reference TRBV28 and TRBJ2-1, is DVKVTQSSRYLVKRTGEKVFLECVQDMDHENMFWYRQDPGLGLRLIYFSYDVKMKEKGDIPEGYSVSREKKERFSLILESASTNQTSMYLCASSLDLTGDNEQFFGPGTRLTVL.

The CDR3 sequence: CASSLLAGAVTQYF. The CDR3 DNA is TGTGCCAGCAGCCTCCTAGCGGGAGCGGTGACCCAGTACTTC. The chain joins TRBV11-2 to TRBJ2-5, with 10 bases matching TRBD2. This CDR3 contains 14 residues. V shed 5 bases, J shed 7 bases, and the junction held 7 bases outside the gene matches. Germline-derived CDR1 and CDR2 are SGHAT and FQNNGV.

V usage is TRBV3-1 (or the pseudogene TRBV3-2) and J usage is TRBJ1-6; no clear D. Trimming shortened V by 1 base and J by 10 bases, and 14 bases separated the two germline ends. The CDR3 loop spans 15 amino acids. Germline CDR1 is LGHDT and CDR2 is YNNKEL (reference sequence). CDR3 sequence reads: CASSQVAVGVSPLHF. CDR3 in DNA: TGTGCCAGCAGCCAAGTGGCAGTCGGGGTGTCACCCCTCCACTTT.

The CDR3 spells CASTLGTSGITGELFF. The CDR3 DNA reads TGTGCCAGTACCCTTGGGACTAGCGGGATAACCGGGGAGCTGTTTTTT. The chain uses TRBV19 and TRBJ2-2; TRBD2 aligns across 13 bases. With 7 bases clipped from V and 5 bases from J, the junction kept 7 bases outside the gene matches. Germline CDR1 reads LNHDA; CDR2 reads SQIVND (reference sequence). The CDR3 sequence is 16 residues long.

This chain connects TRBV30 to TRBJ1-1; no definite D call. V lost 3 bases and J lost 3, with 11 bases in between. The germline gives CDR1 GTSNPN, CDR2 SVGIG (reference sequence). CDR3 length: 13 amino acids. The CDR3 region is CAWRGQIYTEAFF. The CDR3, as DNA: TGTGCCTGGAGGGGCCAGATTTACACTGAAGCTTTCTTT. The variable domain in full, completed from reference TRBV30 and TRBJ1-1, reads SQTIHQWPATLVQPVGSPLSLECTVEGTSNPNLYWYRQAAGRGLQLLFYSVGIGQISSEVPQNLSASRPQDRQFILSSKKLLLSDSGFYLCAWRGQIYTEAFFGQGTRLTVV.

The chain carries TRBV3-1 (or the pseudogene TRBV3-2) and TRBJ1-5; D is uncertain. Trimming pared 0 bases from V and 7 bases from J, leaving 13 bases between. CDR1 and CDR2 (germline): LGHDT, YNNKEL (reference sequence). CDR3 size: 15 residues. CDR3 bases: TGTGCCAGCAGCCAAGAAGGCCTCACGGGGCAGCCCCAGCATTTT. Its protein is CASSQEGLTGQPQHF.

This clone was recorded once. This chain joins TRBV6-5 and TRBJ1-1; D unresolved. With 7 bases removed from V and 4 bases from J, the gap between germline ends came to 13 bases. Per the germline V gene, CDR1 is MNHEY and CDR2 is SVGAGI. The CDR3 has 13 amino acids. The CDR3 reads CASTLIEGTEAFF. CDR3 DNA: TGTGCCAGCACTTTGATAGAGGGCACTGAAGCTTTCTTT.

The genes are TRBV29-1 and TRBJ1-1, with 7 positions matching TRBD1. The CDR3 is 15 amino acids. Germline trimming cut 4 bases from V and 0 bases from J; bases unmatched to any gene: 8. Germline CDR1 and CDR2: SQVTM and ANQGSEA. CDR3 residues: CSVGGTATMNTEAFF. The DNA for the CDR3 is TGCAGCGTTGGGGGGACAGCTACTATGAACACTGAAGCTTTCTTT.

The chain is built from TRBV13 and TRBJ2-2, with D hard to call. V was cut by 3 bases and J by 6 bases, with 5 bases left in between. The CDR3 covers 12 residues. CDR1 and CDR2 from the germline V gene are PRHDT and FYEKMQ (reference sequence). The chain's CDR3 is CASSLRPGELFF. CDR3 nucleotides: TGTGCCAGCAGCTTGAGGCCCGGGGAGCTGTTTTTT.

The chain is built from TRBV25-1 and TRBJ1-6; unclear D gene. The CDR3 loop spans 15 amino acids. V dropped 1 base and J dropped 10 bases, with 14 bases sitting between them. Looked up from germline, CDR1 is MGHDK and CDR2 is SYGVNS. For the CDR3, the DNA is TGTGCCAGCAGTGAATCACGGACTGGCTGGTCACCCCTCCACTTT. It yields the protein CASSESRTGWSPLHF.

This clone has a handful of counts. The chain links TRBV7-2 to TRBJ2-7, with 9 bases fitting TRBD2. CDR3 length: 15 residues. Germline assignment: CDR1 SGHTA and CDR2 FQGNSA. J lost 4 bases, V lost 5 bases, and 9 bases had no gene match. The CDR3 spells CASSPPSGRRYEQYF. CDR3 sequence (DNA): TGTGCCAGCAGCCCCCCCAGCGGGAGGAGGTACGAGCAGTACTTC. Full variable domain (missing parts from reference TRBV7-2 and TRBJ2-7): GAGVSQSPSNKVTEKGKDVELRCDPISGHTALYWYRQSLGQGLEFLIYFQGNSAPDKSGLPSDRFSAERTGGSVSTLTIQRTQQEDSAVYLCASSPPSGRRYEQYFGPGTRLTVT.

V and J are TRBV11-3 and TRBJ2-1; 15 bases line up with TRBD2. Trimming cost V 5 bases and J 1 base; bases outside gene matches: 6. The CDR3 sequence is 18 residues long. Germline V gene lookup returns CDR1 SGHNT and CDR2 YENEEA. CDR3 sequence (DNA): TGTGCCAGCAGCCCGGGACTAGCGGGAGGATCATCCTACAATGAGCAGTTCTTC. It yields the protein CASSPGLAGGSSYNEQFF.

This chain links TRBV10-2 with TRBJ2-7; a possible D gene is TRBD1 (5 bases). The CDR3 is 12 amino acids. The ends were cut back, 6 bases at V and 2 bases at J, with 8 bases in the middle. CDR1 WSHSY and CDR2 SAAADI come from the germline V gene. For the CDR3, the DNA is TGCGCCAGCAGCCAGGGTGCCTACGAGCAGTACTTC. It codes for CASSQGAYEQYF.

The rearrangement uses TRBV9 and TRBJ2-7; 9 positions agree with TRBD1. This CDR3 has 16 residues. Trimming at V came to 1 base and at J to 0 bases, leaving 5 bases not matched to a gene. Germline V gives CDR1 SGDLS, CDR2 YYNGEE. The CDR3 here is CASSVSGTGPSYEQYF. CDR3 nucleotide sequence: TGTGCCAGCAGCGTAAGCGGGACAGGGCCCTCCTACGAGCAGTACTTC. The entire variable domain, with the rest obtained from reference TRBV9 and TRBJ2-7, is as follows: DSGVTQTPKHLITATGQRVTLRCSPRSGDLSVYWYQQSLDQGLQFLIQYYNGEERAKGNILERFSAQQFPDLHSELNLSSLELGDSALYFCASSVSGTGPSYEQYFGPGTRLTVT.

The chain couples TRBV7-2 to TRBJ2-5; D is ambiguous. Looked up from germline, CDR1 is SGHTA and CDR2 is FQGNSA. The CDR3 runs 14 residues. V lost 6 bases, J lost 0 bases, and 11 bases lay in between. The DNA of the CDR3 is TGTGCCAGCAGGGTAGGCGGTAACCAAGAGACCCAGTACTTC. This sequence encodes CASRVGGNQETQYF. The complete variable domain, with remaining parts taken from reference TRBV7-2 and TRBJ2-5, reads GAGVSQSPSNKVTEKGKDVELRCDPISGHTALYWYRQSLGQGLEFLIYFQGNSAPDKSGLPSDRFSAERTGGSVSTLTIQRTQQEDSAVYLCASRVGGNQETQYFGPGTRLLVL.

The chain's CDR3 is CASSPRLGGYEQFF. The CDR3 DNA follows: TGTGCCAGCAGCCCACGACTAGGCGGGTATGAGCAGTTCTTC. This chain joins TRBV14 and TRBJ2-1, with D tentatively TRBD2 (6 bases). The CDR3 runs 14 residues. Trimming cost V 4 bases and J 8 bases, with 15 bases left between them. Germline CDR1 is SGHDN and CDR2 is FVKESK.

This clone was seen just once. The chain combines TRBV28 with TRBJ1-1; D unresolved. With 6 bases removed from V and 5 bases from J, the gap between germline ends came to 16 bases. CDR1 is MDHEN and CDR2 is SYDVKM in the germline V gene. This CDR3 comprises 14 residues. The CDR3 loop is CASRGRFWRTEAFF. CDR3 nucleotide sequence: TGTGCCAGCAGAGGGCGCTTTTGGAGGACTGAAGCTTTCTTT.

This clone was seen more than once but under ten times. The gene calls are TRBV30 and TRBJ2-1; 8 positions agree with TRBD2. With 4 bases clipped from V and 4 bases from J, the junction kept 21 bases outside the gene matches. The CDR3 runs 19 residues. Germline CDR1 is GTSNPN and CDR2 is SVGIG (reference sequence). In nucleotides, the CDR3 is TGTGCCTGGACTCCACTCAGCATCCGGAGGGCGGGAGGTTACAATGAGCAGTTCTTC. Protein sequence: CAWTPLSIRRAGGYNEQFF.

V usage is TRBV30 and J usage is TRBJ2-7, with 9 bases identical to TRBD2. Germline CDR1 is GTSNPN and CDR2 is SVGIG (reference sequence). CDR3 length equals 11 residues. V gave up 7 bases and J gave up 2 bases; unmatched junction bases: 0. CDR3 protein: CASSGAYEQYF. The CDR3 bases are TGTGCCTCTAGCGGGGCCTACGAGCAGTACTTC.

The chain joins TRBV5-6 to TRBJ2-1; TRBD2 matches 7 bases. Trimming took 4 bases from V and 4 from J; bases not matched to a gene: 5. The germline V gene encodes CDR1 SGHDT and CDR2 YYEEEE. There are 14 residues in the CDR3. CDR3 region: CASSQVAGYNEQFF. The CDR3 coding sequence is TGTGCCAGCAGCCAAGTAGCGGGTTACAATGAGCAGTTCTTC.